The 21 T cell receptor beta chains below were found in one sample sequenced in a study of OX40 agonist ivuxolimab in advanced cancers. Libraries were prepared by immunoSEQ multiplex PCR; TCRdb keeps only in-frame clonotypes and omits some of them. The sample includes about 26,000 clones, approximately 80% of them seen just once. The sequencing used CD4+ or CD8+ T cells sorted from blood, collected in a trial of the OX40 agonist ivuxolimab. The receptors originated from an adult with an advanced solid tumor such as melanoma, head and neck, liver or kidney cancer.

The chain employs TRBV6-1 and TRBJ2-2; D might be TRBD1 (5 bases). The V gene's germline CDR1 is MNHNS and CDR2 SASEGT. V was pared by 4 bases and J by 0 bases, with 9 bases between. CDR3 length: 15 amino acids. The CDR3 DNA follows: TGTGCCAGCAGTGTAGGACATTCGAACACCGGGGAGCTGTTTTTT. Translation gives CASSVGHSNTGELFF.

This clone was counted only a few times. The J gene is TRBJ1-6, the V gene TRBV7-9; the D is unclear. Looked up from germline, CDR1 is SEHNR and CDR2 is FQNEAQ (reference sequence). Trimming stripped 1 base from V and 13 bases from J, with 14 bases between. This CDR3 spans 14 amino acids. The CDR3: CASSLGDRTNPLHF. The CDR3 DNA follows: TGTGCCAGCAGCTTAGGGGATCGGACCAATCCCCTCCACTTT.

This clone is a singleton in its sample. The rearrangement uses TRBV11-1 and TRBJ2-7, with 15 bases matching TRBD2. J was trimmed by 0 bases and V by 6 bases; bases with no gene match: 12. This CDR3 has 19 amino acids. Germline lookup yields CDR1 SGHAT and CDR2 FQDESV (reference sequence). The CDR3 DNA sequence: TGTGCCAGCAGTTTCCCGGGACTAGCGGGGGGCCCTCACTCCTACGAGCAGTACTTC. This encodes CASSFPGLAGGPHSYEQYF.

The V and J genes are TRBV5-8 and TRBJ1-2, with TRBD1 matching 10 bases. Germline trimming cut 2 bases from V and 7 bases from J; bases unmatched to any gene: 5. The CDR3 length is 14 residues. CDR1 and CDR2 from the germline V gene are SGHTS and YDEGEE. CDR3 DNA: TGTGCCAGCAGCTTACGACAGGGGGCGGGTGGCTACACCTTC. Residues: CASSLRQGAGGYTF.

In this sample, this clone turned up once. This chain joins TRBV6-5 and TRBJ1-2, with D possibly being TRBD1 (6 bases). In germline, CDR1 is MNHEY, CDR2 SVGAGI. The CDR3 has 14 residues. Trimming took off 7 bases at V and 7 bases at J, with 19 bases between the two ends. The CDR3 sequence is CASTPGQGWGGYTF. The CDR3 DNA reads as TGTGCCAGCACCCCGGGACAAGGGTGGGGTGGCTACACCTTC.

The chain uses TRBV7-2 and TRBJ1-2, with unresolved D. The CDR3 covers 13 residues. V was clipped by 6 bases and J by 4 bases, with 12 bases between them. Germline-derived CDR1 and CDR2 are SGHTA and FQGNSA. CDR3 in amino acids: CASRVQSPYGYTF. CDR3 bases: TGTGCCAGCAGGGTACAGTCTCCCTATGGCTACACCTTC.

The gene calls are TRBV5-1 and TRBJ2-5, with a possible D match to TRBD2 (5 bases). Trimming cost V 0 bases and J 5 bases, with 8 bases left between them. The germline V gene has CDR1 SGHRS and CDR2 YFSETQ. The CDR3 spans 13 residues. In nucleotides, the CDR3 is TGCGCCAGCAGCTTGGGCGGGTCGGAGACCCAGTACTTC. This translates into CASSLGGSETQYF.

The chain employs TRBV5-4 and TRBJ1-2, with D uncertain. This CDR3 region has 14 residues. The ends were cut back, 2 bases at V and 8 bases at J, with 16 bases in the middle. Germline values: CDR1 SGHNT, CDR2 YYREEE (reference sequence). CDR3 coding DNA: TGTGCCAGCAGCTTTCGTTCCGCCTCGGGGGGCTACACCTTC. Translation: CASSFRSASGGYTF.

This chain joins TRBV6-1 and TRBJ1-5; 8 bases align to TRBD1. Germline V gene data show CDR1 as MNHNS and CDR2 as SASEGT. The V gene end was trimmed by 10 bases and the J gene end by 7 bases; junction bases not matched to a gene: 12. CDR3 length: 14 amino acids. This chain's CDR3 is CATMDRANSQPQHF. DNA of the CDR3: TGTGCCACCATGGACAGGGCGAATAGCCAGCCCCAGCATTTT.

The chain has TRBV4-1 and TRBJ2-1, with 8 bases lining up with TRBD2. Germline loops: CDR1 MGHRA, CDR2 YSYEKL. The V gene end was trimmed by 3 bases and the J gene end by 4 bases; junction bases not matched to a gene: 8. This CDR3 region has 16 residues. Written as DNA, the CDR3 is TGCGCCAGCAGCCAGGATTATAGCGGGGTTTACAATGAGCAGTTCTTC. Encoded protein: CASSQDYSGVYNEQFF.

This rearrangement joins TRBV14 to TRBJ2-1; 13 positions match TRBD2. Germline CDR1 is SGHDN and CDR2 is FVKESK. Trimming removed 1 base from V and 0 bases from J; junction bases left unmatched: 9. The CDR3 contains 20 residues. CDR3 sequence: CASSQVGGLAGSRSYNEQFF. The CDR3 bases are TGTGCCAGCAGCCAAGTGGGGGGACTAGCGGGGAGCCGCTCCTACAATGAGCAGTTCTTC.

This rearrangement joins TRBV7-2 to TRBJ2-3, with TRBD2 matching over 8 bases. This CDR3 has 14 amino acids. CDR1 SGHTA and CDR2 FQGNSA come from the germline V gene. Trimming removed 3 bases from V and 3 bases from J; junction bases left unmatched: 2. The CDR3 nucleotides read TGTGCCAGCAGCTTCGGACTAGCTACAGATACGCAGTATTTT. This encodes CASSFGLATDTQYF. The complete variable domain, with remaining parts taken from reference TRBV7-2 and TRBJ2-3, reads GAGVSQSPSNKVTEKGKDVELRCDPISGHTALYWYRQSLGQGLEFLIYFQGNSAPDKSGLPSDRFSAERTGGSVSTLTIQRTQQEDSAVYLCASSFGLATDTQYFGPGTRLTVL.

The gene calls are TRBV11-2 and TRBJ2-3; 9 bases agree with TRBD1. CDR1 is SGHAT and CDR2 is FQNNGV in the germline V gene. CDR3 length equals 16 residues. V lost 5 bases to trimming and J lost 6 bases; unmatched junction nucleotides: 12. CDR3 sequence (DNA): TGTGCCAGCAGCGGCCGGGACAGGGTTACTCTCGATACGCAGTATTTT. Amino acid sequence: CASSGRDRVTLDTQYF.

The chain carries TRBV12-5 and TRBJ2-4; 7 bases are a match to TRBD1. With 2 bases clipped from V and 8 bases from J, the junction kept 6 bases outside the gene matches. The germline CDR1 and CDR2 sequences are LGHNT and FRNRAP. This CDR3 comprises 14 residues. The CDR3 region is CASGLIGGWDIQYF. CDR3 in DNA: TGTGCTAGTGGTTTGATAGGGGGCTGGGACATTCAGTACTTC.

This chain uses TRBV19 with TRBJ2-1; 8 bases are shared with TRBD2. CDR1 is LNHDA, CDR2 SQIVND, per germline (reference sequence). The CDR3 has 16 amino acids. Trimming took 8 bases from V and 9 from J; bases not matched to a gene: 18. DNA of the CDR3: TGTGCCAGTGGGAATGTTGGCGGGGGGTCCCACGGTGAGCAGTTCTTC. Translation gives CASGNVGGGSHGEQFF. The whole variable domain, filled in from reference TRBV19 and TRBJ2-1, reads DGGITQSPKYLFRKEGQNVTLSCEQNLNHDAMYWYRQDPGQGLRLIYYSQIVNDFQKGDIAEGYSVSREKKESFPLTVTSAQKNPTAFYLCASGNVGGGSHGEQFFGPGTRLTVL.

This clone was observed a few times. As DNA, the CDR3 is TGTGCCTGGAGTGTACGGGGTGTGCGAGAGACCCAGTACTTC. Its protein product is CAWSVRGVRETQYF. The chain uses TRBV30 and TRBJ2-5; perhaps TRBD2 as D (5 bases). CDR1 and CDR2 from the germline V gene are GTSNPN and SVGIG (reference sequence). The germline V and J ends were trimmed by 0 bases and 4 bases, with 12 bases remaining between them. This CDR3 contains 14 residues.

The chain has TRBV5-1 and TRBJ1-3; no clear D. The CDR3 sequence is 17 residues long. The germline V gene encodes CDR1 SGHRS and CDR2 YFSETQ. Trimming took 4 bases from V and 5 from J, leaving 22 bases between them. Written as DNA, the CDR3 is TGCGCCAGCAGCCCGGAAGGACTGAAGGAAGTTAGAAACACCATATATTTT. As protein: CASSPEGLKEVRNTIYF.

The chain combines TRBV5-4 with TRBJ1-3; D possibly corresponds to TRBD1 (6 bases). Germline lookup yields CDR1 SGHNT and CDR2 YYREEE (reference sequence). Between the trimmed V and J ends, which lost 5 bases and 3 bases, there was a span of 15 bases. The CDR3 covers 15 residues. CDR3 sequence: CASSIKDRLGNTIYF. The DNA for the CDR3 is TGTGCCAGCAGTATCAAGGACAGACTTGGAAACACCATATATTTT.

The chain is built from TRBV19 and TRBJ2-5; 8 bases fit TRBD1. CDR3 size: 14 residues. V lost 5 bases to trimming and J lost 5 bases; unmatched junction nucleotides: 7. CDR1 and CDR2 (germline): LNHDA, SQIVND (reference sequence). CDR3 in amino acids: CASSHRQGLETQYF. The CDR3 DNA follows: TGTGCCAGTAGTCACAGACAGGGGCTTGAGACCCAGTACTTC.

Only a few counts were recorded for this clone. The chain recombines TRBV7-6 with TRBJ1-6, with D tentatively TRBD1 (5 bases). CDR3 length: 14 amino acids. The germline V and J ends were trimmed by 5 bases and 7 bases, with 12 bases remaining between them. In germline, CDR1 is SGHVS, CDR2 FNYEAQ. The CDR3 reads CASSVGDTNSPLHF. CDR3 in DNA: TGTGCCAGCAGCGTGGGGGATACGAATTCACCCCTCCACTTT.

The gene calls are TRBV6-1 and TRBJ2-5, with TRBD2 as a possible D gene (6 bases). V lost 6 bases and J 2 bases, leaving 10 bases between the germline ends. CDR1 MNHNS and CDR2 SASEGT come from the germline V gene. CDR3 length equals 13 residues. CDR3 sequence reads: CASRGGGQETQYF. CDR3 nucleotides: TGTGCCAGCAGGGGTGGAGGGCAAGAGACCCAGTACTTC.